Sequencing of this T cell receptor beta chain was carried out in a study of cytomegalovirus exposure and HLA in healthy donors. The CDR3 runs 13 residues. V trimming: 9 bases; J trimming: 8 bases; junction bases outside the gene matches: 9. Germline V gene data show CDR1 as SGHNT and CDR2 as YYREEE (reference sequence). Study-wide results and caveats: It was confirmed in vitro that three of the CMV-associated chains were specific for CMV antigens. Rarity characterized most TCR sequences, yet some public TCRs appeared in many donors.

Using immunoSEQ multiplex PCR, the repertoire was profiled, and TCRdb retains in-frame clones only, with some absent. The sample has 300,000 to 400,000 clones, roughly 88% seen once. Concerning this clone itself: Its antigen is currently unknown.

The J gene is TRBJ1-1, the V gene TRBV5-4; 11 positions match TRBD1. The receptor was derived from a man in his thirties or forties in good health and CMV-seronegative. Sequences were obtained from PBMCs. CDR3 DNA: TGTGCCACCTTCGGAGGACAGGGGGCGGAAGCTTTCTTT. This encodes CATFGGQGAEAFF.